Each of the 32 T cell receptor beta chains below was sequenced from the same sample in a study of response to subunit inactivated influenza vaccine. A single record per CDR3 protein comes from TCRdb applying MiXCR to the RT-PCR reads. This table holds more than 600,000 distinct CDR3 sequences, 15% to 20% found once. Sequenced here: PBMCs from blood, sampled about 5 days after vaccination. The receptor set was obtained from a man aged 50-59 years who received an inactivated influenza vaccine.

The V and J genes are TRBV20-1 and TRBJ2-5; D is undetermined. There are 14 residues in the CDR3. The V end was cut by 3 bases, the J end by 3 bases, with 14 bases between. CDR1 is DFQATT and CDR2 is SNEGSKA in the germline V gene (reference sequence). CDR3 in DNA: TGCAGTGCTAGTTCGGCCAGGACGAAAGAGACCCAGTACTTC. Translating it yields CSASSARTKETQYF.

The chain uses TRBV14 and TRBJ2-1; 12 bases agree with TRBD2. Germline V CDR1 and CDR2: SGHDN, FVKESK. This CDR3 contains 16 residues. After removal of 3 bases from V and 6 bases from J, the junction contained 6 bases not matched to a gene. The CDR3 DNA is TGTGCCAGCAGCCACCGACTAGCGGGGGCCCCCAATGAGCAGTTCTTC. Translation: CASSHRLAGAPNEQFF.

The sample holds a few counts of this clonotype. The rearrangement links TRBV12-3 or TRBV12-4 to TRBJ2-4, with D perhaps TRBD1 (6 bases). V gave up 4 bases and J gave up 8 bases, with 9 bases separating them. The CDR3 consists of 12 residues. The chain's CDR3 is CASSSAGDIQYF. The DNA for the CDR3 is TGTGCCAGCAGTTCTGCAGGGGACATTCAGTACTTC.

This clonotype was detected ten times or more. The chain employs TRBV29-1 and TRBJ2-3, with 8 bases that match TRBD2. V lost 2 bases and J lost 11; bases outside the gene matches: 3. Germline-derived CDR1 and CDR2 are SQVTM and ANQGSEA. The CDR3 totals 11 residues. The DNA for the CDR3 is TGCAGCGTTGAAAGCGGGAGTATGCAGTATTTT. As protein: CSVESGSMQYF.

This clonotype has more than one count but fewer than ten. The chain combines TRBV5-6 with TRBJ1-1; perhaps TRBD1 as D (5 bases). V gave up 3 bases and J gave up 6 bases, with 18 bases separating them. In germline, CDR1 is SGHDT, CDR2 YYEEEE. This CDR3 is built from 15 residues. CDR3 sequence: CASSWRSTDRAEAFF. The CDR3 DNA sequence: TGTGCCAGCAGCTGGAGATCGACAGACCGAGCTGAAGCTTTCTTT.

The rearrangement links TRBV20-1 to TRBJ1-1; tentative D call: TRBD1 (6 bases). The CDR3 covers 16 residues. CDR1 is DFQATT and CDR2 is SNEGSKA in the germline V gene (reference sequence). With 0 bases removed from V and 1 base from J, the gap between germline ends came to 15 bases. CDR3 sequence reads: CSARDGGAPGNTEAFF. CDR3 DNA: TGCAGTGCTAGAGATGGGGGGGCACCGGGGAACACTGAAGCTTTCTTT.

This clonotype appeared a few times. The rearrangement uses TRBV20-1 and TRBJ1-3; 8 bases match TRBD1. CDR3 size: 14 residues. V shed 3 bases, J shed 3 bases, and the junction held 4 bases outside the gene matches. Looked up from germline, CDR1 is DFQATT and CDR2 is SNEGSKA (reference sequence). CDR3 residues: CSASAGGRGNTIYF. CDR3 nucleotide sequence: TGCAGTGCTAGTGCAGGGGGCCGTGGAAACACCATATATTTT.

In this sample, this clonotype turned up many times. V usage is TRBV7-2 and J usage is TRBJ2-7; 9 nucleotides match TRBD1. The CDR3 has 15 amino acids. After removal of 2 bases from V and 3 bases from J, the junction contained 5 bases not matched to a gene. Germline values: CDR1 SGHTA, CDR2 FQGNSA. The CDR3 here is CASSLTRGQGYEQYF. Here the CDR3 DNA reads TGTGCCAGCAGCTTAACCAGGGGACAGGGCTACGAGCAGTACTTC.

This clonotype was observed at least ten times. V and J are TRBV20-1 and TRBJ2-1; D not certain. The germline V and J ends were trimmed by 3 bases and 0 bases, with 12 bases remaining between them. CDR3 length equals 15 residues. Germline V CDR1 and CDR2: DFQATT, SNEGSKA (reference sequence). This CDR3 reads CSASSPIFSYNEQFF. CDR3 nucleotide sequence: TGCAGTGCTAGTTCCCCGATTTTCTCCTACAATGAGCAGTTCTTC.

In its sample, this clonotype was seen a few times. The CDR3 spells CSVGQGLASNEQFF. The CDR3, as DNA: TGCAGCGTTGGTCAGGGACTAGCTTCTAATGAGCAGTTCTTC. The chain is built from TRBV29-1 and TRBJ2-1; TRBD2 aligns across 9 bases. This CDR3 is built from 14 residues. Germline lookup yields CDR1 SQVTM and CDR2 ANQGSEA. Unmatched junction bases numbered 8, after V lost 4 bases and J lost 7 bases.

This clonotype was detected only a few times. This chain joins TRBV12-3 or TRBV12-4 and TRBJ2-7, with D possibly being TRBD1 (6 bases). V was cut by 6 bases and J by 0 bases, with 15 bases left in between. The CDR3 sequence is 15 residues long. This chain's CDR3 is CASRPYRDGSYEQYF. DNA for the CDR3: TGTGCCAGCAGACCATACAGGGACGGCTCCTACGAGCAGTACTTC.

Only a few counts were recorded for this clonotype. Here the CDR3 DNA reads TGTGCCAGCAGTTTCTGGGCGGGGAGCTACAATGAGCAGTTCTTC. Translated, it gives CASSFWAGSYNEQFF. J is TRBJ2-1 and V is TRBV28; tentatively, D is TRBD2 (6 bases). There are 15 residues in the CDR3. The germline V gene encodes CDR1 MDHEN and CDR2 SYDVKM. V lost 3 bases and J 3 bases, leaving 12 bases between the germline ends.

This clonotype was observed a handful of times. The J gene is TRBJ2-3, the V gene TRBV4-3; D uncertain. The V end was cut by 3 bases, the J end by 6 bases, with 10 bases between. From germline, CDR1 is LGHNA and CDR2 YSLEER. CDR3 length: 13 amino acids. Here the CDR3 DNA reads TGCGCCAGCAGCCAGATATTTAGGGATACGCAGTATTTT. It specifies CASSQIFRDTQYF.

This clonotype has a count of ten or more. The gene calls are TRBV5-1 and TRBJ2-1, with D possibly TRBD2 on 5 matching bases. V dropped 0 bases and J dropped 0 bases, with 7 bases sitting between them. Germline V gene data show CDR1 as SGHRS and CDR2 as YFSETQ. The CDR3 loop spans 15 amino acids. The CDR3 DNA reads TGCGCCAGCAGCTTGGAAGCGGCCTCCTACAATGAGCAGTTCTTC. This gives the protein CASSLEAASYNEQFF.

This clonotype was seen only a few times. This chain links TRBV5-1 with TRBJ1-2; D gene unclear. V was shortened by 0 bases and J by 5 bases, with 11 bases between the two germline ends. From germline, CDR1 is SGHRS and CDR2 YFSETQ. The CDR3 spans 14 residues. CDR3 in DNA: TGCGCCAGCAGCTTGGCAGGAAAGGATTATGGCTACACCTTC. Residues: CASSLAGKDYGYTF.

This clonotype was detected many times. This chain connects TRBV4-2 to TRBJ2-2, with 12 bases aligning to TRBD2. V was pared by 4 bases and J by 7 bases, with 7 bases of the junction left unmatched. This CDR3 region has 16 residues. Germline V lookup: CDR1 LGHNA, CDR2 YNFKEQ. CDR3 sequence (DNA): TGTGCCAGCAGCCGAGGACTAGCGGGAAGGGGCGGGGAGCTGTTTTTT. Its translation: CASSRGLAGRGGELFF.

There are a few counts of this clonotype. The chain joins TRBV20-1 to TRBJ2-5; D tentatively fits TRBD1 or TRBD2 (5 bases each). CDR1 is DFQATT and CDR2 is SNEGSKA in the germline V gene (reference sequence). Trimming shortened V by 2 bases and J by 2 bases, and 9 bases separated the two germline ends. The CDR3 runs 13 residues. The CDR3 region is CSARRDGQETQYF. The DNA of the CDR3 is TGCAGTGCTAGAAGGGACGGACAAGAGACCCAGTACTTC.

This clonotype was seen repeatedly, ten times or more. The chain recombines TRBV12-3 or TRBV12-4 with TRBJ1-5; TRBD1 aligns across 7 bases. This CDR3 contains 16 residues. The ends lost 6 bases at V and 4 bases at J; junction bases unmatched: 12. This chain's CDR3 is CASSTLGGLTNQPQHF. In DNA form, the CDR3 reads TGTGCCAGCAGCACCCTAGGGGGCCTGACGAATCAGCCCCAGCATTTT.

This clonotype was observed a few times. This chain uses TRBV4-3 with TRBJ1-2; 9 nucleotides line up with TRBD1. This CDR3 is 15 amino acids long. The V segment lost 3 bases and the J segment 6 bases; nucleotides outside the gene matches: 8. From germline, CDR1 is LGHNA and CDR2 YSLEER. This chain's CDR3 is CASSQTGQGGNGYTF. As DNA, the CDR3 is TGCGCCAGCAGCCAGACGGGACAGGGTGGGAATGGCTACACCTTC.

This clonotype was recorded a few times. The chain has TRBV18 and TRBJ2-1, with 15 bases lining up with TRBD2. Germline V gene data show CDR1 as KGHSH and CDR2 as LQKENI. CDR3 size: 18 residues. Trimming removed 2 bases from V and 0 bases from J; junction bases left unmatched: 2. The CDR3 region is CASSPGTSGRTSYNEQFF. The CDR3 nucleotides read TGTGCCAGCTCACCAGGGACTAGCGGGAGGACCTCCTACAATGAGCAGTTCTTC.

The rearrangement uses TRBV12-3 or TRBV12-4 and TRBJ2-5; TRBD2 agrees at 7 bases. This CDR3 has 13 amino acids. V trimming: 8 bases; J trimming: 5 bases; junction bases outside the gene matches: 8. The CDR3 DNA is TGTGCCAGCCTATTATGGGGGGGGGAGACCCAGTACTTC. Encoded protein: CASLLWGGETQYF.

This clonotype occurred a few times. The rearrangement uses TRBV27 and TRBJ2-1, with 8 positions matching TRBD1. CDR1 and CDR2 from the germline V gene are MNHEY and SMNVEV (reference sequence). J gave up 6 bases and V 2 bases, and 12 bases lay outside the gene matches. The CDR3 sequence is 17 residues long. The CDR3 loop reads CASSLLVSQGAGNEQFF. CDR3 sequence (DNA): TGTGCCAGCAGTTTACTTGTTAGCCAGGGGGCTGGCAATGAGCAGTTCTTC.

At least ten counts were recorded for this clonotype. This rearrangement joins TRBV5-1 to TRBJ2-1; D might be TRBD1 (6 bases). Trimming left V 4 bases short and J 8 bases short, with 10 bases between. CDR1 SGHRS and CDR2 YFSETQ come from the germline V gene. The CDR3 extends over 12 amino acids. This CDR3 reads CASSPKGDEQFF. DNA of the CDR3: TGCGCCAGCAGCCCCAAGGGGGATGAGCAGTTCTTC.

Notes on this clonotype: One end of the junction does not line up with germline, which may come from a read error. J is TRBJ2-2 and V is TRBV5-1; D possibly corresponds to TRBD1 (6 bases). The CDR3 has 15 amino acids. Germline CDR1 and CDR2: SGHRS and YFSETQ. The chain's CDR3 is CASYGGGQNTGELLF. In nucleotides, the CDR3 is TGCGCCAGCTACGGTGGGGGCCAGAACACCGGGGAGCTGCTTTTT.

V and J are TRBV7-9 and TRBJ2-4; TRBD1 matches at 8 bases. Trimming at V came to 1 base and at J to 8 bases, leaving 7 bases not matched to a gene. The CDR3 loop spans 15 amino acids. Germline V lookup: CDR1 SEHNR, CDR2 FQNEAQ (reference sequence). CDR3 nucleotides: TGTGCCAGCAGCTTAGGTCGGCAGGGGGCACACATTCAGTACTTC. This gives the protein CASSLGRQGAHIQYF. Looking up the rest from reference TRBV7-9 and TRBJ2-4 gives the full variable domain: DTGVSQNPRHKITKRGQNVTFRCDPISEHNRLYWYRQTLGQGPEFLTYFQNEAQLEKSRLLSDRFSAERPKGSFSTLEIQRTEQGDSAMYLCASSLGRQGAHIQYFGAGTRLSVL.

In this sample, this clonotype turned up a few times. The chain is built from TRBV25-1 and TRBJ2-7, with unresolved D. Germline V CDR1 and CDR2: MGHDK, SYGVNS. V was trimmed by 4 bases and J by 0 bases, leaving 7 bases between them. This CDR3 contains 13 residues. Here the CDR3 DNA reads TGTGCCAGCAGTGGACAAAACTCCTACGAGCAGTACTTC. Translating gives CASSGQNSYEQYF.

This chain links TRBV4-1 with TRBJ1-2; TRBD1 might be the D (5 bases). Trimming took off 6 bases at V and 4 bases at J, with 15 bases between the two ends. Germline V CDR1 and CDR2: MGHRA, YSYEKL. The CDR3 consists of 14 residues. As DNA, the CDR3 is TGCGCCAGCAGTCGGGACGGTCAGGGCTATGGCTACACCTTC. Translated: CASSRDGQGYGYTF.

This clonotype was picked up a small number of times. J is TRBJ1-6 and V is TRBV9; D might be TRBD1 (6 bases). V was trimmed by 0 bases and J by 8 bases, leaving 12 bases between them. This CDR3 contains 15 residues. CDR1 and CDR2 from the germline V gene are SGDLS and YYNGEE. The CDR3 spells CASSVARGVDSPLHF. CDR3 bases: TGTGCCAGCAGCGTAGCTAGGGGGGTCGATTCACCCCTCCACTTT. Together with reference TRBV9 and TRBJ1-6, the CDR3 gives the full variable domain: DSGVTQTPKHLITATGQRVTLRCSPRSGDLSVYWYQQSLDQGLQFLIQYYNGEERAKGNILERFSAQQFPDLHSELNLSSLELGDSALYFCASSVARGVDSPLHFGNGTRLTVT.

Here the CDR3 DNA reads TGTGCCAGCAGCCTAGGATGGACAACCCTGTTTTTT. It translates to CASSLGWTTLFF. This chain uses TRBV3-1 with TRBJ1-4; a possible D gene is TRBD1 (5 bases). The V and J ends lost 4 bases and 14 bases respectively, with 14 bases between them. The CDR3 is 12 residues long. The germline gives CDR1 LGHDT, CDR2 YNNKEL (reference sequence). The full variable domain, with the rest looked up from reference TRBV3-1 and TRBJ1-4, is DTAVSQTPKYLVTQMGNDKSIKCEQNLGHDTMYWYKQDSKKFLKIMFSYNNKELIINETVPNRFSPKSPDKAHLNLHINSLELGDSAVYFCASSLGWTTLFFGSGTQLSVL.

V usage is TRBV7-8 and J usage is TRBJ2-1, with 9 bases fitting TRBD1. Germline CDR1 SGHVS, CDR2 FQNEAQ. With V trimmed by 3 bases and J by 10 bases, 13 bases remained unmatched. The CDR3 is made up of 16 amino acids. The DNA for the CDR3 is TGTGCCAGCAGCTTGGATCCGGGACAGGGTGTGCCAGAGCAGTTCTTC. Its protein is CASSLDPGQGVPEQFF. Combining the CDR3 with reference TRBV7-8 and TRBJ2-1 gives the whole variable domain GAGVSQSPRYKVAKRGQDVALRCDPISGHVSLFWYQQALGQGPEFLTYFQNEAQLDKSGLPSDRFFAERPEGSVSTLKIQRTQQEDSAVYLCASSLDPGQGVPEQFFGPGTRLTVL.

V gene TRBV5-1 combines with J gene TRBJ1-2; 8 bases align to TRBD1. From germline, CDR1 is SGHRS and CDR2 YFSETQ. The trim removed 5 bases at V and 4 bases at J, leaving 7 bases unmatched. CDR3 length: 14 residues. This CDR3 reads CASSGQGSLYGYTF. The CDR3 DNA sequence: TGCGCCAGCAGTGGACAGGGCTCGCTCTATGGCTACACCTTC.

Turning to this clonotype: A much larger clone is a single base away; this may be a read error. The chain is built from TRBV28 and TRBJ2-1, with D unresolved. Per germline, CDR1 MDHEN and CDR2 SYDVKM. With 2 bases removed from V and 11 bases from J, the gap between germline ends came to 7 bases. The CDR3 runs 11 residues. The CDR3 loop reads CASSLERKQFF. The CDR3 DNA reads as TGTGCCAGCAGTTTAGAGCGTAAGCAGTTCTTC.